This TCR beta chain was sequenced for a study of identical twins. Study-level results: For zero-insertion analyses, partial confounding could come from invariant MAIT and iNKT cells.

There are many counts of this clonotype. Its matching antigen is unknown. Germline-derived CDR1 and CDR2 are ENHRY and SYGVKD. This CDR3 is 16 amino acids long. The V end was cut by 4 bases, the J end by 5 bases, with 20 bases between. A single record per CDR3 protein comes from TCRdb applying MiXCR to the 5' RACE reads. The table lists 200,000 or so distinct CDR3 sequences, more than 6.5% of them singletons. The same sample was also studied in work on yellow fever vaccine responses in identical twins.

This clonotype was obtained from a woman aged 18-30 years in good health. Sequences were obtained from memory (CD45RO+) T cells sorted from blood. The V gene is TRBV10-3, the J gene TRBJ2-5, with a weak D call TRBD2 (6 bases). CDR3 in DNA: TGTGCCATCAGTGCGGCTTACCGGGACGGAGGGGAGACCCAGTACTTC. Translated: CAISAAYRDGGETQYF.